This T cell receptor (beta chain) was found in a study of shared clonotypes between healthy human individuals. In the authors' workflow: ImmunoSEQ gave junction-only sequences without quality scores, so filtering differed. The assay was immunoSEQ multiplex PCR, and TCRdb's table has in-frame clones only and misses some. V, J and clone size derive from that table, while D and trimming were established from the DNA sequence. The sample contains about 2.4 million clones, just over 90% of which appear only once. Study-wide findings and caveats: Of the naive CD4 clonotypes, approximately 5% were shared across a few donors. Represented diversity (both genetic and exposure-history) was limited by the small number of donors.

The split of CD4+ cells yielded CD45RA+ naive and CD45RA-negative memory subsets. Regarding this clone: Its antigen is still unknown.

The CDR3 sequence is 16 residues long. Germline CDR1 and CDR2: SEHNR and FQNEAQ (reference sequence). Trimming took 4 bases from V and 0 from J, leaving 16 bases between them. The sequenced material came from naive CD4+ T cells sorted from blood. Subset meaning: CD45RA+ positively selected. This clonotype was obtained from a man between 18 and 35 years old in good health. V and J are TRBV7-9 and TRBJ2-7; the D gene is possibly TRBD2 (5 bases). DNA of the CDR3: TGTGCCAGCAGCTCGAGGGTCTCCGGAGGCTCCTACGAGCAGTACTTC. This sequence encodes CASSSRVSGGSYEQYF.